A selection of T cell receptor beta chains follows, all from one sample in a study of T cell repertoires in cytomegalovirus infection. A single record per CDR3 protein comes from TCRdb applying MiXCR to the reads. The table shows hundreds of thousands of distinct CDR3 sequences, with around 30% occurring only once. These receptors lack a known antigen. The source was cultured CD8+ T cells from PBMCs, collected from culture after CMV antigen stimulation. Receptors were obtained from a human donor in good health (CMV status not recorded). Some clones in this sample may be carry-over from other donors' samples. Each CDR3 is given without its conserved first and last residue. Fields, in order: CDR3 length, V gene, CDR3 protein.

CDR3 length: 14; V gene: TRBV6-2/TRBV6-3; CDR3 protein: ASSYSPWDPTGELF
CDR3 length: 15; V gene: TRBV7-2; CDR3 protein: ASSLVVLDTAGDTQY
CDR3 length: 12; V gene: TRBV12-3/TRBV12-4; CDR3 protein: ASSWTPGVTEAF
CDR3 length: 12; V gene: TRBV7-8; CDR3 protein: ASSTQKRARTQY
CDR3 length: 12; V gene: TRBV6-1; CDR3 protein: ASSEAWEAQPQH
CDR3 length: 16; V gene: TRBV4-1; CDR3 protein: ASSQEDHVRGAFYEQY
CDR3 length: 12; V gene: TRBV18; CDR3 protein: ASSPGTDPGELF
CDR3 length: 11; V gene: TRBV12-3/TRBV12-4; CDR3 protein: ASSSGGTLGPY
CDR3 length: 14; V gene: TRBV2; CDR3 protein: ASSEALDSSTDTQY
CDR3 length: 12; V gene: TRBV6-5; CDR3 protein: ASSSPGQGGEQY
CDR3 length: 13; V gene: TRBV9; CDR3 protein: ASSVGQSTNEKLF
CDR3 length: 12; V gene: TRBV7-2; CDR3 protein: ASSLVGAGTEAF
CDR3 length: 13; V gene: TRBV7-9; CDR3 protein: ASSLGGDRTQPQH
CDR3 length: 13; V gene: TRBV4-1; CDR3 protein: ASSQEWSGGYEQY
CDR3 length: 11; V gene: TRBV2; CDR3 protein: AVPDRVPDTQY
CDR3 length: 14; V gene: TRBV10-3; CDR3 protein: AIALGNRDRGYGYT
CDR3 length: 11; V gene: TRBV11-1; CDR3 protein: ALRDRGPGEQF
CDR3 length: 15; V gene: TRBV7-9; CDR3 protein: ASSGRATPALGNTIY
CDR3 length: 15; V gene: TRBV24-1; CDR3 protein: ATSGIRGDRGHNEQF
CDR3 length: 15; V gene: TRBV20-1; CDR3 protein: SAPWRLVESDQETQY
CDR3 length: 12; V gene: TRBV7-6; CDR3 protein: ASSLRGGTSEAF
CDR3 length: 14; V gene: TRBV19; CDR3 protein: ASSIGIGTVSYEQY
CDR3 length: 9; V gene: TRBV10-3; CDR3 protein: AVGTAGSYT
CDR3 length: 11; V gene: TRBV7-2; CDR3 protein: ASSFFLSYEQY
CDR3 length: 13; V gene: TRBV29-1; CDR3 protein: SVEEEQAAHYGYT
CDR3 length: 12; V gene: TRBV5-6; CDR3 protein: ASRTPRGRAEAF
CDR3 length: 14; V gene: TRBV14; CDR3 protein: ASSLAGSGGNNEQF
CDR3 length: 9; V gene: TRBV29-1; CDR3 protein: SVEQPYEAF
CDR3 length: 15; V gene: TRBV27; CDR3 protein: ASKIGLGTANTGELF
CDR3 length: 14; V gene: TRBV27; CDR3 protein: ASSSGPSSYNSPLH
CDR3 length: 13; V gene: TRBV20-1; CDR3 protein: SARDLTGVTYGYT
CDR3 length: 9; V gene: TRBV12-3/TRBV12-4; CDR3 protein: ASSWVDEAF
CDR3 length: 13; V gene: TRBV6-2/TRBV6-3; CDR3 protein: ASSPREGVNSPLH
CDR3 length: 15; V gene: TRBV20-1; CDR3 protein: SARDQGQGARNYGYT
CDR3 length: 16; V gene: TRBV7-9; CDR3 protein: ASSLSIVRQGATGELF
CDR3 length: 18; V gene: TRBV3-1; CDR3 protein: ASSQGGRQAPRDDSYGYT
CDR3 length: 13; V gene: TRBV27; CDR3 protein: ASSLTGGPNTEAF
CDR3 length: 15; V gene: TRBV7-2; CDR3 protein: ASSSPEGQRNQETQY
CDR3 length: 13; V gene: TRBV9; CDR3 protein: ASSVGQGAVDTQY
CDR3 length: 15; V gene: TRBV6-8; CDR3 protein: ASNHGSIGSGANVLT
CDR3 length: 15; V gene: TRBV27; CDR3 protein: ASSPYPESAGANVLT
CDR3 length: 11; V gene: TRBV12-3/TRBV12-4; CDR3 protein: ASRGTANYGYT